The present T cell receptor (beta chain) was sequenced within a study of cytomegalovirus exposure and HLA in healthy donors. The primer mix had 60 Vbeta and 13 Jbeta primers. TCRdb's table, derived via immunoSEQ multiplex PCR, lists solely in-frame clones and lacks some. The sample includes under 200,000 clones, approximately 82% seen only once; the top ten take less than 2%. There are a few counts of this clone. V lost 2 bases and J lost 5, with 13 bases in between. This CDR3 has 14 residues. Per germline, CDR1 SGHRS and CDR2 YFSETQ. The J gene is TRBJ1-1, the V gene TRBV5-1; D is undetermined. The receptor comes from a woman under 30 in good health and CMV-seronegative. Sequencing used PBMCs. The CDR3 DNA is TGCGCCAGCAGCTTCGAGGGAGGGTGGACTGAAGCTTTCTTT. This codes for CASSFEGGWTEAFF.